These T cell receptor beta chains were read from a single sample in a study of early T cells in non-severe SARS-CoV-2 infection. TCRdb independently ran MiXCR on the 5' RACE reads; one entry per CDR3 protein. Of about 39,000 distinct CDR3 sequences listed, 4% to 4.5% were seen once; the top ten hold just over 3%. Material: whole blood. The source is an adult who was a healthcare worker with PCR-confirmed SARS-CoV-2 infection or an uninfected control (not recorded which). Each CDR3 is given without its conserved first and last residue. The D gene is left open where the match is weak.

d_gene	v_gene	j_gene	CDR3aa
TRBD1	TRBV19	TRBJ1-1	ASSHGTDLSEAF
-	TRBV7-2	TRBJ1-3	ASSLGLSRGIYSGNTIY
TRBD1	TRBV11-2	TRBJ2-3	ASSPIQGELRRTQY
TRBD2	TRBV7-9	TRBJ2-5	ASSSTAGGFEETQY
-	TRBV20-1	TRBJ1-2	SAKTADFNYGYT
-	TRBV6-6	TRBJ1-2	ASSRGSNYGYT
-	TRBV4-1	TRBJ2-3	ASSQEWRDTQY
-	TRBV18	TRBJ1-4	ASSRGFSPTNEKLF
-	TRBV5-1	TRBJ1-2	ASSFPDPLHYGYT
-	TRBV7-9	TRBJ2-2	ASSLEWGTGELF
-	TRBV6-7	TRBJ1-4	ASSPGKNEKLF
TRBD2	TRBV20-1	TRBJ2-1	SARLAGANAEQF
TRBD2	TRBV11-2	TRBJ2-3	ASSFGTSGRDTQY
TRBD2	TRBV27	TRBJ2-7	ASSSRLAGVYEQY
-	TRBV3-1	TRBJ2-1	ASSPGSRAAKQF
-	TRBV5-1	TRBJ1-1	ASSPGTLNTEAF